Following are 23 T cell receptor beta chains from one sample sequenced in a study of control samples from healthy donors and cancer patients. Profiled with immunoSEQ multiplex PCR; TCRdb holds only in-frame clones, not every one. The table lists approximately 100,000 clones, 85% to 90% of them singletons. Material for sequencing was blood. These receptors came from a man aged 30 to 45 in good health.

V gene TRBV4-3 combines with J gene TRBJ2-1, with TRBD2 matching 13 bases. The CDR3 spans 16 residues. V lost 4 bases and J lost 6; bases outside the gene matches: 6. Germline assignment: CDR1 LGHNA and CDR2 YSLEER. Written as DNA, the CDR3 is TGCGCCAGCAGCCCGACCCGGACTAGCGGGAGCAATGAGCAGTTCTTC. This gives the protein CASSPTRTSGSNEQFF.

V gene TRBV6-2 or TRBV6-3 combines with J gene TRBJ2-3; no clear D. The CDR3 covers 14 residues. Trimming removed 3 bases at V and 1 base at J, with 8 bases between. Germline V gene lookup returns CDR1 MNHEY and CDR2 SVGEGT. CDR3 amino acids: CASSYQSRTDTQYF. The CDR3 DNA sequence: TGTGCCAGCAGTTATCAATCCCGCACAGATACGCAGTATTTT.

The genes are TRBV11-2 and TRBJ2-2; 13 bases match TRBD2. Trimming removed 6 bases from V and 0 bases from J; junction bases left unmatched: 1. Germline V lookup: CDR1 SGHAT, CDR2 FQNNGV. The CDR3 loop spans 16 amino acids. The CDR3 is CASRTSGGPNTGELFF. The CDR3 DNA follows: TGTGCCAGCAGGACTAGCGGGGGGCCGAACACCGGGGAGCTGTTTTTT.

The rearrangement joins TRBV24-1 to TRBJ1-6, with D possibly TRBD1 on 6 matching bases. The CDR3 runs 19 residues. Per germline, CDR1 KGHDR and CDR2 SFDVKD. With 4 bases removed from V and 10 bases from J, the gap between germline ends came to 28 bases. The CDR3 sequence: CATSEGDPATGPATSPLHF. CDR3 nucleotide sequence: TGTGCCACCAGTGAGGGGGACCCAGCTACAGGGCCCGCGACCTCACCCCTCCACTTT.

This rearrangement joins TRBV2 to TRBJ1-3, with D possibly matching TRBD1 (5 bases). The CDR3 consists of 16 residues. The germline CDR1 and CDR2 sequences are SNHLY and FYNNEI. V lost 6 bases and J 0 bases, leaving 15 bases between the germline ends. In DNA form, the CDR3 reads TGTGCCAGCAGCTCAATGGGGGGTGGCTCTGGAAACACCATATATTTT. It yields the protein CASSSMGGGSGNTIYF.

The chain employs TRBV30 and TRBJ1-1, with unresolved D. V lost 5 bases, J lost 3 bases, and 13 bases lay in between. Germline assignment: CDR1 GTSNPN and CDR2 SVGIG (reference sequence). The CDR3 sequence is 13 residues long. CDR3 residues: CAWGPGIHTEAFF. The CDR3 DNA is TGTGCCTGGGGCCCCGGGATTCACACTGAAGCTTTCTTT.

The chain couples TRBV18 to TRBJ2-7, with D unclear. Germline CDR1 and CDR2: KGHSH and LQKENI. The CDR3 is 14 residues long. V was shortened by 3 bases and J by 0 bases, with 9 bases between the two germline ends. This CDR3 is CASSPPRPSYEQYF. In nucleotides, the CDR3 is TGTGCCAGCTCACCCCCGAGGCCCTCCTACGAGCAGTACTTC. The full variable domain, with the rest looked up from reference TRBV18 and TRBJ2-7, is NAGVMQNPRHLVRRRGQEARLRCSPMKGHSHVYWYRQLPEEGLKFMVYLQKENIIDESGMPKERFSAEFPKEGPSILRIQQVVRGDSAAYFCASSPPRPSYEQYFGPGTRLTVT.

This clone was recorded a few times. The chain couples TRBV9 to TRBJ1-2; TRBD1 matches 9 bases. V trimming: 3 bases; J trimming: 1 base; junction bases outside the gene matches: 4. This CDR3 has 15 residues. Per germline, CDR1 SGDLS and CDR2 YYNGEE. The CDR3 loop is CASSGTGAVNYGYTF. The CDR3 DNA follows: TGTGCCAGCAGCGGGACAGGGGCGGTTAACTATGGCTACACCTTC.

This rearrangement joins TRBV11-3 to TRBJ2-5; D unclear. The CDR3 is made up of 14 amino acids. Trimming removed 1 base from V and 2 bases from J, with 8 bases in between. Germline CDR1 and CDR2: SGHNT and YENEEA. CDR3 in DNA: TGTGCCAGCAGCTTAGGCGGCGGTCAAGAGACCCAGTACTTC. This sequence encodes CASSLGGGQETQYF. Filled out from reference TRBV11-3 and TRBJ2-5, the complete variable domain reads EAGVVQSPRYKIIEKKQPVAFWCNPISGHNTLYWYLQNLGQGPELLIRYENEEAVDDSQLPKDRFSAERLKGVDSTLKIQPAELGDSAVYLCASSLGGGQETQYFGPGTRLLVL.

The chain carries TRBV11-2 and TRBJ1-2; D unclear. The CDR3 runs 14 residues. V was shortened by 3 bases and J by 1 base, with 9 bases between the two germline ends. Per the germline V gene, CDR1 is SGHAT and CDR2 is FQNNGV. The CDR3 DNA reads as TGTGCCAGCAGCTTGGCGGGCCTTAACTATGGCTACACCTTC. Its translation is CASSLAGLNYGYTF.

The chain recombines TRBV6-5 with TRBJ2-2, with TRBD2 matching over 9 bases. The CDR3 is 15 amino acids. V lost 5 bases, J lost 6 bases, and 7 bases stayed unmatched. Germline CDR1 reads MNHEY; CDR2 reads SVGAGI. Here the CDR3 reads CASSKSGGWAGELFF. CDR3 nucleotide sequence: TGTGCCAGCAGTAAAAGCGGGGGGTGGGCCGGGGAGCTGTTTTTT.

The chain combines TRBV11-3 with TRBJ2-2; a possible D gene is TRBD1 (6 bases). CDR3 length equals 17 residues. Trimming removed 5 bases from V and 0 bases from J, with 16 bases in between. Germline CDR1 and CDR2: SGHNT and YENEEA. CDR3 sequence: CASSRSIRDTNTGELFF. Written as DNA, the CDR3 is TGTGCCAGCAGCCGCTCAATCCGGGACACGAACACCGGGGAGCTGTTTTTT. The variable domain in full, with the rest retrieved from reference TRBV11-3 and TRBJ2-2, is EAGVVQSPRYKIIEKKQPVAFWCNPISGHNTLYWYLQNLGQGPELLIRYENEEAVDDSQLPKDRFSAERLKGVDSTLKIQPAELGDSAVYLCASSRSIRDTNTGELFFGEGSRLTVL.

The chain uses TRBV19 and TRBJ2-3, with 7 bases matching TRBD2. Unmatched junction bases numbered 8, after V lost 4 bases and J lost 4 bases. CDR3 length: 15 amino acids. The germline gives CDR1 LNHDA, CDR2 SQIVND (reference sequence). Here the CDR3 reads CASSNFGLGSDTQYF. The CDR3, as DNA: TGTGCCAGTAGTAACTTCGGACTAGGGTCAGATACGCAGTATTTT.

As DNA, the CDR3 is TGTGCCACGGCCGGGGGCTCAGATACGCAGTATTTT. Protein sequence: CATAGGSDTQYF. The V gene is TRBV30, the J gene TRBJ2-3; D tentatively fits TRBD1 or TRBD2 (6 bases each). Germline V lookup: CDR1 GTSNPN, CDR2 SVGIG (reference sequence). CDR3 length: 12 amino acids. V was shortened by 8 bases and J by 4 bases, with 13 bases between the two germline ends. Variable domain in full (rest from reference TRBV30 and TRBJ2-3): SQTIHQWPATLVQPVGSPLSLECTVEGTSNPNLYWYRQAAGRGLQLLFYSVGIGQISSEVPQNLSASRPQDRQFILSSKKLLLSDSGFYLCATAGGSDTQYFGPGTRLTVL.

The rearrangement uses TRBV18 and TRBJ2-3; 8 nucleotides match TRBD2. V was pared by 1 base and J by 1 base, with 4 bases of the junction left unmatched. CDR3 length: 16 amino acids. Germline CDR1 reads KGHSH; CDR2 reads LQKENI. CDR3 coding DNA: TGTGCCAGCTCACCACTAGCGGGACAAGGCACAGATACGCAGTATTTT. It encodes CASSPLAGQGTDTQYF.

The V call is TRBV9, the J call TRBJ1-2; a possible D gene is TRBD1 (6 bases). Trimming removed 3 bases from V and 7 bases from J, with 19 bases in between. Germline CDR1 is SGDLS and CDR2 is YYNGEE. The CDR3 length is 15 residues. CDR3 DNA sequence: TGTGCCAGCAGCGGAACAACACAGGGATCAGGTGGCTACACCTTC. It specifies CASSGTTQGSGGYTF.

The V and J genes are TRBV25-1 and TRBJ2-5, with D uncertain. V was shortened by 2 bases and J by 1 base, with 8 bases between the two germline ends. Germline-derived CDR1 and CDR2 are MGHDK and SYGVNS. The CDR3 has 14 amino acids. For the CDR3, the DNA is TGTGCCAGCAGTGAACACAGACTCCAAGAGACCCAGTACTTC. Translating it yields CASSEHRLQETQYF. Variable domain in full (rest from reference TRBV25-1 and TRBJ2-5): EADIYQTPRYLVIGTGKKITLECSQTMGHDKMYWYQQDPGMELHLIHYSYGVNSTEKGDLSSESTVSRIRTEHFPLTLESARPSHTSQYLCASSEHRLQETQYFGPGTRLLVL.

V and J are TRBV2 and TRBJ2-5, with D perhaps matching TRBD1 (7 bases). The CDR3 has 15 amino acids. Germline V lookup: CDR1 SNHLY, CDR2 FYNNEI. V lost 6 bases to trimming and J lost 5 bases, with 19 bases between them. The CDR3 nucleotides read TGTGCCAGCAGGATGGACAGGCCGGGGAGGGAGACCCAGTACTTC. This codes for CASRMDRPGRETQYF.

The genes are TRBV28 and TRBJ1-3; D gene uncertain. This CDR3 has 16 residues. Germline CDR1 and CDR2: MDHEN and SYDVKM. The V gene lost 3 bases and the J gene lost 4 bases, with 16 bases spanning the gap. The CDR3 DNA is TGTGCCAGCAGTTTCTCGGGTCTCAAGTGGGGAAACACCATATATTTT. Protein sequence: CASSFSGLKWGNTIYF.

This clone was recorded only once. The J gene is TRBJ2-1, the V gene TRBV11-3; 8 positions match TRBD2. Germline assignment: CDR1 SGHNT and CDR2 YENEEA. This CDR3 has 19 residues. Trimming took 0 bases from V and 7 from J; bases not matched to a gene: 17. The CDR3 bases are TGTGCCAGCAGCTTAGACCCGGGAGGGCGAATTTTCCAGGGGAATGAGCAGTTCTTC. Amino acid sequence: CASSLDPGGRIFQGNEQFF.

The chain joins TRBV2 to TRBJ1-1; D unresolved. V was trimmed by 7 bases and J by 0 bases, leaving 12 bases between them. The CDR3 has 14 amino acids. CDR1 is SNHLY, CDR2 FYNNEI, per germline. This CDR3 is CASTTPGLNTEAFF. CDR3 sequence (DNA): TGTGCCAGCACCACCCCCGGTCTGAACACTGAAGCTTTCTTT.

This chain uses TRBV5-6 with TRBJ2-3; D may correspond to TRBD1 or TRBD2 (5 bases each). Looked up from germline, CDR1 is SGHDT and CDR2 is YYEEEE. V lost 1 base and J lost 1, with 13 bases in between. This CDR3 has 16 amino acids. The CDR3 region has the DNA TGTGCCAGCAGCTTGATGGGGGAATTGGGCACAGATACGCAGTATTTT. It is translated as CASSLMGELGTDTQYF.

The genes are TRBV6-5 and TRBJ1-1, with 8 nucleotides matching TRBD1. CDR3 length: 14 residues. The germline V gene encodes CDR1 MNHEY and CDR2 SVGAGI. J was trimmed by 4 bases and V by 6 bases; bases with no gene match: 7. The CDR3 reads CASSQGALFTEAFF. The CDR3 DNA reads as TGTGCCAGCAGCCAGGGGGCTCTTTTCACTGAAGCTTTCTTT.